These T cell receptor beta chains were read from a single sample in a study of Graves' ophthalmopathy and Graves' hyperthyroidism. TCRdb used MiXCR to reprocess the multiplex PCR reads, holding one entry per CDR3 protein. Of 740,000 or so distinct CDR3 sequences in the sample, about 44% were seen once. The sample taken for sequencing was peripheral blood. Receptors originate from an adult man with Graves' ophthalmopathy. The CDR3 runs from the conserved cysteine through the conserved F or W. D genes are given only for firm matches. Where a row states a size, it is once, few, many or the class of an expanded clone; other rows omit it.

v_gene: TRBV6-6
d_gene: NA
abundance: NA
j_gene: TRBJ1-3
CDR3nt: TGTGCCAGCAGTCAGACCTCCCGGGATCGCTCTGGAAACACCATATATTTT
CDR3aa: CASSQTSRDRSGNTIYF

v_gene: TRBV20-1
d_gene: TRBD1
abundance: many
j_gene: TRBJ1-5
CDR3nt: TGCAGTGCCCTGGACAGGATTGGACCCCAGCATTTT
CDR3aa: CSALDRIGPQHF

v_gene: TRBV9
d_gene: NA
abundance: NA
j_gene: TRBJ1-6
CDR3nt: TGTGCCAGCAGTGCCTACCGAGTTGGCCAAATTAATTCACCCCTCCACTTT
CDR3aa: CASSAYRVGQINSPLHF

v_gene: TRBV20-1
d_gene: TRBD2
abundance: NA
j_gene: TRBJ2-5
CDR3nt: TGCAGTGCTAGGCCACCGGGGGGGCAGGGGACCCAGTACTTC
CDR3aa: CSARPPGGQGTQYF

v_gene: TRBV11-2
d_gene: NA
abundance: NA
j_gene: TRBJ2-2
CDR3nt: TGTGCCAGCAGCTTAATTGCGGTGGACGGGGAGCTGTTTTTT
CDR3aa: CASSLIAVDGELFF

v_gene: TRBV7-9
d_gene: NA
abundance: NA
j_gene: TRBJ1-2
CDR3nt: TGTGCCAGCAGCCAAGAACCTACGAGTAACTATGGCTACACCTTC
CDR3aa: CASSQEPTSNYGYTF

v_gene: TRBV19
d_gene: TRBD1
abundance: few
j_gene: TRBJ2-2
CDR3nt: TGTGCCAGTAGTAACAGGGGTTCCACCGGGGAGCTGTTTTTT
CDR3aa: CASSNRGSTGELFF

v_gene: TRBV6-5
d_gene: NA
abundance: many
j_gene: TRBJ1-6
CDR3nt: TGTGCCAGCAGTTACGCAGTCGAGTCACCCCTCCACTTT
CDR3aa: CASSYAVESPLHF

v_gene: TRBV4-3
d_gene: NA
abundance: NA
j_gene: TRBJ1-1
CDR3nt: TGCGCCAGCAGCCAAGGGGCCCGGGCAGGGAACACTGAAGCTTTCTTT
CDR3aa: CASSQGARAGNTEAFF

v_gene: TRBV29-1
d_gene: TRBD1
abundance: many
j_gene: TRBJ2-7
CDR3nt: TGCAGCGTGTGGGGACAGGGGGCCTACGAGCAGTACTTC
CDR3aa: CSVWGQGAYEQYF

v_gene: TRBV12-3/TRBV12-4
d_gene: NA
abundance: few
j_gene: TRBJ1-1
CDR3nt: TGTGCCAGCAGTTTCGACAGGATGAACACTGAAGCTTTCTTT
CDR3aa: CASSFDRMNTEAFF

v_gene: TRBV20-1
d_gene: TRBD1
abundance: few
j_gene: TRBJ1-5
CDR3nt: TGCAGTGCTAGGTTGCGGGACAGGGACTATCAGCCCCAGCATTTT
CDR3aa: CSARLRDRDYQPQHF

v_gene: TRBV10-3
d_gene: NA
abundance: many
j_gene: TRBJ1-2
CDR3nt: TGTGCCAGCAGTACCCGGGCGGGAGCCTATGGCTACACCTTC
CDR3aa: CASSTRAGAYGYTF

v_gene: TRBV27
d_gene: NA
abundance: many
j_gene: TRBJ1-6
CDR3nt: TGTGCCAGCAGTTTGAACGGTTCACCCCTCCACTTT
CDR3aa: CASSLNGSPLHF

v_gene: TRBV29-1
d_gene: NA
abundance: once
j_gene: TRBJ1-6
CDR3nt: TGCAGCGTAATGACAGATTATAATTCACCCCTCCACTTT
CDR3aa: CSVMTDYNSPLHF

v_gene: TRBV12-3/TRBV12-4
d_gene: NA
abundance: NA
j_gene: TRBJ1-2
CDR3nt: TGTGCCAGCATCAAGGGTACGGGTAACTATGGCTACACCTTC
CDR3aa: CASIKGTGNYGYTF

v_gene: TRBV20-1
d_gene: NA
abundance: few
j_gene: TRBJ2-7
CDR3nt: TGCAGCCGAGCCGGGATCGCATACGAGCAGTACTTC
CDR3aa: CSRAGIAYEQYF

v_gene: TRBV15
d_gene: NA
abundance: NA
j_gene: TRBJ1-5
CDR3nt: TGTGCCACCAGCAGAGCGCTAGGTAGCAATCAGCCCCAGCATTTT
CDR3aa: CATSRALGSNQPQHF

v_gene: TRBV10-3
d_gene: TRBD1
abundance: NA
j_gene: TRBJ1-2
CDR3nt: TGTACCAGCAGTCAAACAGGGGAGGGCTACACCTTC
CDR3aa: CTSSQTGEGYTF

v_gene: TRBV20-1
d_gene: TRBD1
abundance: NA
j_gene: TRBJ1-5
CDR3nt: TGCAGTGCTAGCCCGGGACAGGCCTCCAGTCAGCCCCAGCATTTT
CDR3aa: CSASPGQASSQPQHF

v_gene: TRBV6-5
d_gene: TRBD1
abundance: many
j_gene: TRBJ2-5
CDR3nt: TGTGCCAGCAGTTACGGACAGGGGACCGGAGAGACCCAGTACTTC
CDR3aa: CASSYGQGTGETQYF

v_gene: TRBV15
d_gene: TRBD1
abundance: NA
j_gene: TRBJ2-5
CDR3nt: TGTGCCACCAGCAGAGCGGTGACAGGGTGGCAAGAGACCCAGTACTTC
CDR3aa: CATSRAVTGWQETQYF

v_gene: TRBV29-1
d_gene: NA
abundance: few
j_gene: TRBJ2-2
CDR3nt: TGCAGCGTTGGCAGGACAAACACCGGGGAGCTGTTTTTT
CDR3aa: CSVGRTNTGELFF

v_gene: TRBV24-1
d_gene: NA
abundance: NA
j_gene: TRBJ1-5
CDR3nt: TGTGCCAGCAGTGCATCCACAGCGAACCCGAGCAATCAGCCCCAGCATTTT
CDR3aa: CASSASTANPSNQPQHF

v_gene: TRBV2
d_gene: TRBD2
abundance: many
j_gene: TRBJ2-5
CDR3nt: TGTGCCAGCAGTCTACTAGCGGACCAAGAGACCCAGTACTTC
CDR3aa: CASSLLADQETQYF

v_gene: TRBV6-2/TRBV6-3
d_gene: NA
abundance: few
j_gene: TRBJ2-5
CDR3nt: TGTGCCAGCAGTCCAACAGGGCGGGCGCAAGAGACCCAGTACTTC
CDR3aa: CASSPTGRAQETQYF

v_gene: TRBV9
d_gene: NA
abundance: NA
j_gene: TRBJ1-1
CDR3nt: TGTGCCAGCAGCGCGGAGGGAGGATTGAACACTGAAGCTTTCTTT
CDR3aa: CASSAEGGLNTEAFF

v_gene: TRBV6-5
d_gene: NA
abundance: few
j_gene: TRBJ1-1
CDR3nt: TGTGCCAGCAGTTACGGGCAGGGGAGGTCTGAAGCTTTCTTT
CDR3aa: CASSYGQGRSEAFF

v_gene: TRBV25-1
d_gene: TRBD1
abundance: once
j_gene: TRBJ2-5
CDR3nt: TGTGCCAGCAGAACTACAGGGGGGGAGACCCAGTACTTC
CDR3aa: CASRTTGGETQYF

v_gene: TRBV7-2
d_gene: NA
abundance: many
j_gene: TRBJ1-6
CDR3nt: TGTGCCAGCAGCTTAGAATATTCACCCCTCCACTTT
CDR3aa: CASSLEYSPLHF

v_gene: TRBV29-1
d_gene: TRBD1
abundance: NA
j_gene: TRBJ2-7
CDR3nt: TGCAGCGCCTGGACAGGGATTTACTACGAGCAGTACTTC
CDR3aa: CSAWTGIYYEQYF

v_gene: TRBV15
d_gene: NA
abundance: NA
j_gene: TRBJ2-7
CDR3nt: TGTGCCACCAGCAGCGACAAGATCTACGAGCAGTACTTC
CDR3aa: CATSSDKIYEQYF

v_gene: TRBV19
d_gene: NA
abundance: few
j_gene: TRBJ2-2
CDR3nt: TGTGCCAGTAGTATCACGGGGGCGGACACCGGGGAGCTGTTTTTT
CDR3aa: CASSITGADTGELFF

v_gene: TRBV19
d_gene: TRBD2
abundance: NA
j_gene: TRBJ2-2
CDR3nt: TGCGCCAGCAGCCTGCGGGGGGAGGAGCTGTTTTTT
CDR3aa: CASSLRGEELFF

v_gene: TRBV15
d_gene: TRBD2
abundance: NA
j_gene: TRBJ2-7
CDR3nt: TGTGCCACCAGCACCAGGACTAGCGAGACCTACGAGCAGTACTTC
CDR3aa: CATSTRTSETYEQYF

v_gene: TRBV12-3/TRBV12-4
d_gene: NA
abundance: few
j_gene: TRBJ1-2
CDR3nt: TGTGCCAGCAGTTTTCGGCCGGCCTTTGGCTACACCTTC
CDR3aa: CASSFRPAFGYTF

v_gene: TRBV7-9
d_gene: NA
abundance: many
j_gene: TRBJ2-7
CDR3nt: TGTGCCAGCAGCTTTACTAGCCCAACTTTAACCTACGAGCAGTACTTC
CDR3aa: CASSFTSPTLTYEQYF

v_gene: TRBV15
d_gene: TRBD1
abundance: NA
j_gene: TRBJ1-1
CDR3nt: TGTGCCACCAGCACAGGGGGCGACGGTAGTACTGAAGCTTTCTTT
CDR3aa: CATSTGGDGSTEAFF

v_gene: TRBV19
d_gene: NA
abundance: NA
j_gene: TRBJ2-7
CDR3nt: TGTGCCAGTAGTAGGGAGAACAGGGGAGGCTACGAGCAGTACTTC
CDR3aa: CASSRENRGGYEQYF

v_gene: TRBV14
d_gene: NA
abundance: NA
j_gene: TRBJ1-3
CDR3nt: TGTGCCAGCAGCTTACAGGGAGTGTCTGGAAACACCATATATTTT
CDR3aa: CASSLQGVSGNTIYF

v_gene: TRBV2
d_gene: NA
abundance: NA
j_gene: TRBJ1-2
CDR3nt: TGTGCCAGCAGTCTTCCAAAACGACAGGCCCACTATGGCTACACCTTC
CDR3aa: CASSLPKRQAHYGYTF

v_gene: TRBV12-3/TRBV12-4
d_gene: NA
abundance: few
j_gene: TRBJ1-5
CDR3nt: TGTGCCAGCAGAGGCAGAAAACATCAGCCCCAGCATTTT
CDR3aa: CASRGRKHQPQHF

v_gene: TRBV11-3
d_gene: NA
abundance: NA
j_gene: TRBJ1-2
CDR3nt: TGTGCCAGCAGCCAAGATCTCGGGCAGGGATATGGCTACACCTTC
CDR3aa: CASSQDLGQGYGYTF